This TCR beta chain was captured in a study of T cell responses to AZD1222 COVID-19 vaccine. Findings and limits, study-wide: Most donors were white British, females outnumbered males, and clonal diversity was possibly underestimated. Just a handful of AZD1222 recipients were seropositive at baseline. Dominant at 160-218 and 743-854, vaccine-associated CD4 TCRs also spanned spike.

Clones were sequenced by immunoSEQ multiplex PCR, and TCRdb holds only the in-frame ones, with some missing. The table has approximately 180,000 clones, 85% to 90% seen once. In germline, CDR1 is MNHEY, CDR2 SVGAGI. V lost 2 bases, J lost 5 bases, and 11 bases lay in between. The CDR3 spans 14 residues. To note about this clone: The antigen is not known.

Sequenced material: peripheral blood, taken 28 days after the second AZD1222 dose. The V call is TRBV6-5, the J call TRBJ2-3; TRBD1 or TRBD2 may be the D gene (5 bases each). The clonotype was recovered from an adult who received the AZD1222 COVID-19 vaccine. The CDR3 DNA follows: TGTGCCAGCAGTTACGACGGGGCCATAGATACGCAGTATTTT. As protein: CASSYDGAIDTQYF.